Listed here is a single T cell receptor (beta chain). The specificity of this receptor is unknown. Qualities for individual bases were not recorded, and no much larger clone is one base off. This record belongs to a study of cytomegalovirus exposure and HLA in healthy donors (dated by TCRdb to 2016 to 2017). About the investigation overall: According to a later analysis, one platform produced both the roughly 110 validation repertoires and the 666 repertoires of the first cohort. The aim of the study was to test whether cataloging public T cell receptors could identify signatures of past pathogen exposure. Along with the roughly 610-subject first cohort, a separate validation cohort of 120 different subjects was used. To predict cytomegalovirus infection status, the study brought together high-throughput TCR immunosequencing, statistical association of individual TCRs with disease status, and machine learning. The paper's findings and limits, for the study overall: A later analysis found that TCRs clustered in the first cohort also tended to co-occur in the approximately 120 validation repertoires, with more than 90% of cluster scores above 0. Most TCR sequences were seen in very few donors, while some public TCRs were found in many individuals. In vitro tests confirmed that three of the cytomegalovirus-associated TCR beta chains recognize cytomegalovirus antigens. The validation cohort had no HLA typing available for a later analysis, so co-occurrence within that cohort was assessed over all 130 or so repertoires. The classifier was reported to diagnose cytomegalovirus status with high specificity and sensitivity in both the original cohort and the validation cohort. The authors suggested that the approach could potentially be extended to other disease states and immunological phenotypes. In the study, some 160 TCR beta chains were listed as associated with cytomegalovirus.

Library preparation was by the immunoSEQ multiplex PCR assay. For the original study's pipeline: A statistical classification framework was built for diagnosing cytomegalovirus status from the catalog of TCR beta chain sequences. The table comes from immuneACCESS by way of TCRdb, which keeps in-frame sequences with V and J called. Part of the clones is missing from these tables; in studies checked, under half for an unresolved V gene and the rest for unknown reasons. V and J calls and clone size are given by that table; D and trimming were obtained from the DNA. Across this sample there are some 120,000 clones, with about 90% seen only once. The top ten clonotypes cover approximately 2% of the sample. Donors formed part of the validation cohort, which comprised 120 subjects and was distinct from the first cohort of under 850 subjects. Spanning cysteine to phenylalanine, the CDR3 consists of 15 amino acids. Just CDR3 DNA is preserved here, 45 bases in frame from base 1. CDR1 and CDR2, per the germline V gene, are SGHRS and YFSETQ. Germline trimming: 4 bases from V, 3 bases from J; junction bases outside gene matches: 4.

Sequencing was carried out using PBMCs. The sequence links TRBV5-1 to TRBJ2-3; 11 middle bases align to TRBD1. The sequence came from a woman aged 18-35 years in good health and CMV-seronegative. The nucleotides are TGCGCCAGCAGCCTCGGGACAGGGGGGACAGATACGCAGTATTTT. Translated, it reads CASSLGTGGTDTQYF.